Reported below is one TCR beta chain. Its antigen is currently unknown. This sample was taken from a study of identical twins. Study-level findings and limits: Insertions were reduced in abundant cord blood beta clonotypes but not in memory repertoires.

TCRdb recomputed calls from the 5' RACE reads with MiXCR, one row per CDR3 protein. Here the sample spans some 690,000 distinct CDR3 sequences, around 20% being singletons. The V gene lost 1 base and the J gene lost 3 bases, with 4 bases spanning the gap. The CDR3 contains 13 residues. This sample also appeared in a second study, on T cells expressing NK-cell markers.

The sequencing input was PBMCs. The chain has TRBV12-3 or TRBV12-4 and TRBJ1-3; D is unresolved. The sequence was obtained from a woman in her late teens or twenties in good health. The CDR3 region has the DNA TGTGCCAGCAGTTTAGTCGGTGGAAACACCATATATTTT. This encodes CASSLVGGNTIYF.